The next 12 T cell receptor beta chains were all read from a single sample in a study of blood T cell repertoires in COVID-19. Clones were sequenced by immunoSEQ multiplex PCR, and TCRdb holds only the in-frame ones, with some missing. The table has a few hundred thousand clones, 70% to 90% seen once; the top ten hold about 10%. Source material: peripheral blood. The receptors were sampled from a woman of 80 years or more with acute or convalescent COVID-19.

The genes are TRBV30 and TRBJ2-2, with TRBD1 identical over 8 bases. The CDR3 contains 15 residues. Germline assignment: CDR1 GTSNPN and CDR2 SVGIG (reference sequence). The V gene end was trimmed by 4 bases and the J gene end by 5 bases; junction bases not matched to a gene: 9. This CDR3 is CAWKGPGGETGELFF. The CDR3 DNA is TGTGCCTGGAAGGGTCCAGGGGGCGAGACCGGGGAGCTGTTTTTT.

J is TRBJ1-2 and V is TRBV3-1 (or the pseudogene TRBV3-2); the match to TRBD1 covers 7 bases. V was pared by 4 bases and J by 5 bases, with 4 bases of the junction left unmatched. CDR1 and CDR2 from the germline V gene are LGHDT and YNNKEL (reference sequence). The CDR3 has 13 residues. CDR3: CASSPPTGYGYTF. DNA of the CDR3: TGTGCCAGCAGCCCACCGACAGGGTATGGCTACACCTTC.

The chain is built from TRBV6-5 and TRBJ1-4; no reliable D call. V was trimmed by 5 bases and J by 0 bases, leaving 10 bases between them. Germline V gene sequence: CDR1 MNHEY, CDR2 SVGAGI. The CDR3 totals 15 residues. The CDR3 region is CASSPGTATNEKLFF. The CDR3 DNA sequence: TGTGCCAGCAGTCCAGGAACGGCAACTAATGAAAAACTGTTTTTT.

The J gene is TRBJ2-1, the V gene TRBV18, with TRBD2 matching over 10 bases. Germline trimming cut 5 bases from V and 4 bases from J; bases unmatched to any gene: 5. Germline V gene sequence: CDR1 KGHSH, CDR2 LQKENI. The CDR3 is made up of 15 amino acids. The CDR3 region is CASSATSGVYNEQFF. CDR3 nucleotide sequence: TGTGCCAGCTCAGCTACTAGCGGGGTATACAATGAGCAGTTCTTC. Combining the CDR3 with reference TRBV18 and TRBJ2-1 gives the whole variable domain NAGVMQNPRHLVRRRGQEARLRCSPMKGHSHVYWYRQLPEEGLKFMVYLQKENIIDESGMPKERFSAEFPKEGPSILRIQQVVRGDSAAYFCASSATSGVYNEQFFGPGTRLTVL.

This clone has just a few counts. The J gene is TRBJ1-3, the V gene TRBV12-3 or TRBV12-4; D gene uncertain. The length of the CDR3 is 13 residues. Trimming left V 4 bases short and J 3 bases short, with 7 bases between. The CDR3 protein is CASSWASGNTIYF. In nucleotides, the CDR3 is TGTGCCAGCAGTTGGGCGAGTGGAAACACCATATATTTT.

The chain is built from TRBV7-3 and TRBJ2-3; the D is unclear. V lost 3 bases and J 6 bases, leaving 10 bases between the germline ends. Germline V gene sequence: CDR1 SGHTA, CDR2 FQGTGA. This CDR3 spans 13 amino acids. As DNA, the CDR3 is TGTGCCAGCAGCTTTACTTATACGGATACGCAGTATTTT. Protein: CASSFTYTDTQYF. The full variable domain, with the rest looked up from reference TRBV7-3 and TRBJ2-3, is GAGVSQTPSNKVTEKGKYVELRCDPISGHTALYWYRQSLGQGPEFLIYFQGTGAADDSGLPNDRFFAVRPEGSVSTLKIQRTERGDSAVYLCASSFTYTDTQYFGPGTRLTVL.

The rearrangement links TRBV7-6 to TRBJ1-5; 9 bases are a match to TRBD1. CDR1 SGHVS and CDR2 FNYEAQ come from the germline V gene. V lost 6 bases to trimming and J lost 2 bases; unmatched junction nucleotides: 5. The CDR3 contains 15 residues. The CDR3 protein is CASSSGQGRNQPQHF. CDR3 nucleotides: TGTGCCAGCAGTTCAGGACAGGGGCGCAATCAGCCCCAGCATTTT.

The rearrangement joins TRBV7-3 to TRBJ2-5, with D tentatively TRBD1 (5 bases). Germline V gives CDR1 SGHTA, CDR2 FQGTGA. The CDR3 totals 14 residues. Trimming shortened V by 4 bases and J by 5 bases, and 14 bases separated the two germline ends. This chain's CDR3 is CASSSGPGRETQYF. CDR3 nucleotide sequence: TGTGCCAGCAGCTCAGGACCAGGGCGGGAGACCCAGTACTTC.

This chain joins TRBV5-1 and TRBJ2-7; D call uncertain. Germline values: CDR1 SGHRS, CDR2 YFSETQ. V was cut by 3 bases and J by 2 bases, with 12 bases left in between. This CDR3 spans 14 amino acids. The CDR3 spells CASSSPIEAYEQYF. CDR3 in DNA: TGCGCCAGCAGCTCCCCGATCGAGGCCTACGAGCAGTACTTC.

This clone was recorded only once. This chain joins TRBV5-5 and TRBJ2-7, with D tentatively TRBD1 (6 bases). V lost 1 base, J lost 4 bases, and 15 bases lay in between. The CDR3 contains 15 residues. Germline-derived CDR1 and CDR2 are SGHKS and YYEKEE (reference sequence). CDR3 loop: CASSLLDRRVYEQYF. As DNA, the CDR3 is TGTGCCAGCAGCTTGTTGGACAGAAGAGTGTACGAGCAGTACTTC. The whole variable domain, remainder taken from reference TRBV5-5 and TRBJ2-7, is DAGVTQSPTHLIKTRGQQVTLRCSPISGHKSVSWYQQVLGQGPQFIFQYYEKEERGRGNFPDRFSARQFPNYSSELNVNALLLGDSALYLCASSLLDRRVYEQYFGPGTRLTVT.

The chain is built from TRBV3-1 (or the pseudogene TRBV3-2) and TRBJ2-7; D is undetermined. Germline CDR1 is LGHDT and CDR2 is YNNKEL (reference sequence). Trimming stripped 1 base from V and 1 base from J, with 11 bases between. CDR3 length equals 15 residues. The CDR3 region has the DNA TGTGCCAGCAGCCAAGGGCCAGAAAATTCCTACGAGCAGTACTTC. It yields the protein CASSQGPENSYEQYF.

The genes are TRBV5-6 and TRBJ1-4, with 10 bases that match TRBD1. The CDR3 has 15 amino acids. CDR1 is SGHDT, CDR2 YYEEEE, per germline. The ends lost 4 bases at V and 7 bases at J; junction bases unmatched: 7. The CDR3 reads CASSGGQGEGEKLFF. The CDR3 DNA sequence: TGTGCCAGCAGCGGTGGACAGGGGGAGGGTGAAAAACTGTTTTTT.